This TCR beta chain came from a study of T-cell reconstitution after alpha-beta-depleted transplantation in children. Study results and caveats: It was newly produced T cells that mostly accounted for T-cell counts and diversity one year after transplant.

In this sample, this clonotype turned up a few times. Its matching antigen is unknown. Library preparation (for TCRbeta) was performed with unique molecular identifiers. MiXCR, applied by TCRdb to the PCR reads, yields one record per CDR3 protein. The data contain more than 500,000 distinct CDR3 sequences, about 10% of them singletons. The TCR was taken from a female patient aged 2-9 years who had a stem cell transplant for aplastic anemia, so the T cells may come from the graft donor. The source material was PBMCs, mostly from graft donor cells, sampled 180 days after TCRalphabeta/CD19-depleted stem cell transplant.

DNA for the CDR3: TGCGCCAGCAGCCAAGAGAGGGGACTTTACAATGAGCAGTTCTTC. Encoded protein: CASSQERGLYNEQFF. V gene TRBV4-3 combines with J gene TRBJ2-1; weak D call: TRBD2 (6 bases). In germline, CDR1 is LGHNA, CDR2 YSLEER. The CDR3 runs to 15 residues. V lost 0 bases, J lost 4 bases, and 10 bases lay in between.